These 5 T cell receptor beta chains share one sample of origin, sequenced in a study of CD8 T cells in ankylosing spondylitis. TCRdb redid the calling of the 5' RACE reads with MiXCR, one entry per CDR3 protein. The sample consists of about 340,000 distinct CDR3 sequences, roughly 20% of them appearing once. Sequencing input: blood, either unsorted or a sorted T cell fraction (not recorded which). The origin of the receptors is a male donor with ankylosing spondylitis or in good health (not recorded which).

This clonotype was seen only a few times. CDR3 loop: CSVVHVQLNGEQYF. In DNA, the CDR3 is TGCAGCGTTGTACATGTCCAGCTTAATGGGGAGCAGTACTTC. The chain uses TRBV29-1 and TRBJ2-7; D is uncertain. V lost 4 bases, J lost 7 bases, and 20 bases lay in between. Germline-derived CDR1 and CDR2 are SQVTM and ANQGSEA. The CDR3 is made up of 14 amino acids.

V and J are TRBV7-3 and TRBJ1-2; D is ambiguous. V was shortened by 1 base and J by 6 bases, with 9 bases between the two germline ends. CDR3 length: 13 residues. Germline CDR1 SGHTA, CDR2 FQGTGA. As DNA, the CDR3 is TGTGCCAGCAGCTTAAAGGTCGGGGATGGCTACACCTTC. Protein: CASSLKVGDGYTF.

V is TRBV9 and J is TRBJ2-2, with 8 bases fitting TRBD2. This CDR3 has 16 amino acids. Looked up from germline, CDR1 is SGDLS and CDR2 is YYNGEE. V shed 1 base and J 4 bases; nucleotides not matched to a gene: 6. CDR3 protein: CASSVSGGPVTGELFF. The CDR3 nucleotides are TGTGCCAGCAGCGTATCGGGGGGGCCGGTCACCGGGGAGCTGTTTTTT.

The chain is built from TRBV28 and TRBJ2-5; 16 bases agree with TRBD2. Germline lookup yields CDR1 MDHEN and CDR2 SYDVKM. This CDR3 comprises 18 residues. After removal of 5 bases from V and 5 bases from J, the junction contained 11 bases not matched to a gene. The CDR3 region is CASSGSGTSGGAYETQYF. The CDR3 DNA follows: TGTGCCAGCAGTGGATCCGGGACTAGCGGGGGGGCGTACGAGACCCAGTACTTC.

This clonotype showed up just a few times. The chain uses TRBV4-1 and TRBJ2-1; D not resolved. The CDR3 is made up of 13 amino acids. The V gene lost 4 bases and the J gene lost 6 bases, with 10 bases spanning the gap. CDR1 is MGHRA and CDR2 is YSYEKL in the germline V gene. Here the CDR3 DNA reads TGCGCCAGCAGCCCGGACCTACTCAATGAGCAGTTCTTC. Translating it yields CASSPDLLNEQFF.